This T cell receptor (beta chain) was identified during a study of blood T cell repertoires in COVID-19. Per the study methods: Amplifying reference gene primers gave estimates of nucleated cell counts. Measured with immunoSEQ multiplex PCR; TCRdb has only the in-frame clones, and not every one. That table is the source of V, J and clone size, and D and trimming were worked out from the DNA. The top ten clones hold 9.9% of a sample with 100,000 or so clones, roughly four fifths of them seen once. V lost 2 bases to trimming and J lost 2 bases, with 12 bases between them. Germline CDR1 is MNHEY and CDR2 is SVGEGT. The CDR3 is 15 amino acids.

Sequenced sample: peripheral blood. This chain connects TRBV6-2 or TRBV6-3 to TRBJ1-1, with D uncertain. The receptor was isolated from a man in his forties or fifties with active or convalescent COVID-19. As DNA, the CDR3 is TGTGCCAGCAGTTACCTTGAGGGTGGAAACACTGAAGCTTTCTTT. Amino acids: CASSYLEGGNTEAFF.